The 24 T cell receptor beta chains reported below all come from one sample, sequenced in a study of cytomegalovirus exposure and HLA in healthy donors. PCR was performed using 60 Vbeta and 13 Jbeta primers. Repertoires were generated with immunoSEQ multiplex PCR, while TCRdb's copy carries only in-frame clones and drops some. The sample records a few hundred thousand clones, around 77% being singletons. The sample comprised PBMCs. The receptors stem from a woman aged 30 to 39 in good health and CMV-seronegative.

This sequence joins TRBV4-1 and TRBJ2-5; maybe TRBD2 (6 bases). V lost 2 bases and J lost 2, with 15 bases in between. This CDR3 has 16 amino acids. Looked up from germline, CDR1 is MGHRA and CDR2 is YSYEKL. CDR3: CASSQLPQRAQETQYF. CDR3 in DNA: TGCGCCAGCAGCCAACTACCCCAGCGGGCGCAAGAGACCCAGTACTTC.

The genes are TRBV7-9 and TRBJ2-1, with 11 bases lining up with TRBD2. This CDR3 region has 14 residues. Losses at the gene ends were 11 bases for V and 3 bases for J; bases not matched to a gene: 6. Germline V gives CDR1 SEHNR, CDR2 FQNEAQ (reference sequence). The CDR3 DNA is TGTGCCCTAGGGACTAGCGGCGTCTACAATGAGCAGTTCTTC. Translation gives CALGTSGVYNEQFF. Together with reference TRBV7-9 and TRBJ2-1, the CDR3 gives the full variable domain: DTGVSQNPRHKITKRGQNVTFRCDPISEHNRLYWYRQTLGQGPEFLTYFQNEAQLEKSRLLSDRFSAERPKGSFSTLEIQRTEQGDSAMYLCALGTSGVYNEQFFGPGTRLTVL.

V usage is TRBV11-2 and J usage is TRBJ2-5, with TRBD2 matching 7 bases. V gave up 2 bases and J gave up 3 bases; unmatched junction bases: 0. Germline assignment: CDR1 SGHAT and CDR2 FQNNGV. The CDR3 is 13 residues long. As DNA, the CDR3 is TGTGCCAGCAGCTTAAGCGGGAAAGAGACCCAGTACTTC. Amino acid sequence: CASSLSGKETQYF.

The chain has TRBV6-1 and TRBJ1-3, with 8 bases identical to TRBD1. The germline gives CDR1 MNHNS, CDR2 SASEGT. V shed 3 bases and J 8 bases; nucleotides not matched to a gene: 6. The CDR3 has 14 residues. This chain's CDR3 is CASSEWTGWDTIYF. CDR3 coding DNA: TGTGCCAGCAGTGAGTGGACAGGGTGGGACACCATATATTTT.

The CDR3 loop reads CASSFGLTGELFF. The CDR3 DNA reads TGTGCCAGCAGTTTTGGCCTCACCGGGGAGCTGTTTTTT. The chain is built from TRBV27 and TRBJ2-2; D gene ambiguous. V lost 3 bases to trimming and J lost 4 bases, with 6 bases between them. Germline assignment: CDR1 MNHEY and CDR2 SMNVEV (reference sequence). The CDR3 consists of 13 residues.

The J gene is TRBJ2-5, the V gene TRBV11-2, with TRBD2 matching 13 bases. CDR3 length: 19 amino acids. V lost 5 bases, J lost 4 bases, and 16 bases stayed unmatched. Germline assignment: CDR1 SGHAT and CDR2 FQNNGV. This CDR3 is CASSTGLAGPRPPVETQYF. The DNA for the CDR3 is TGTGCCAGCAGCACGGGACTAGCGGGACCCCGCCCACCGGTAGAGACCCAGTACTTC. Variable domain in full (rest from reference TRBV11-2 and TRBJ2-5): EAGVAQSPRYKIIEKRQSVAFWCNPISGHATLYWYQQILGQGPKLLIQFQNNGVVDDSQLPKDRFSAERLKGVDSTLKIQPAKLEDSAVYLCASSTGLAGPRPPVETQYFGPGTRLLVL.

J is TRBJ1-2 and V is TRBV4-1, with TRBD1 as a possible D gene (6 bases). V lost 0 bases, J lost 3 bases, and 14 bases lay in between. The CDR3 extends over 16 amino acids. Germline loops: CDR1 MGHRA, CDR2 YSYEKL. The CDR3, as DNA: TGCGCCAGCAGCCAAGAGGGCATGGGGGCCGACTATGGCTACACCTTC. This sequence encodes CASSQEGMGADYGYTF.

The CDR3 sequence is CASSLLPGAGPQHF. For the CDR3, the DNA is TGCGCCAGCAGCTTACTCCCAGGGGCCGGCCCCCAGCATTTT. The rearrangement joins TRBV5-1 to TRBJ1-5; tentatively, D is TRBD1 (6 bases). The CDR3 length is 14 residues. Germline loops: CDR1 SGHRS, CDR2 YFSETQ. Trimming shortened V by 2 bases and J by 10 bases, and 16 bases separated the two germline ends.

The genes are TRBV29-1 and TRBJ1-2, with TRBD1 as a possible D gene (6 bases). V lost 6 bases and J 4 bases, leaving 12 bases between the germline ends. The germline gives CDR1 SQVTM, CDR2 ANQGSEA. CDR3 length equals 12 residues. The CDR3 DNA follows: TGCAGCGTGAACAGGGTGGGCTATGGCTACACCTTC. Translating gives CSVNRVGYGYTF. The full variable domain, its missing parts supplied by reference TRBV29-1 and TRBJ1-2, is SAVISQKPSRDICQRGTSLTIQCQVDSQVTMMFWYRQQPGQSLTLIATANQGSEATYESGFVIDKFPISRPNLTFSTLTVSNMSPEDSSIYLCSVNRVGYGYTFGSGTRLTVV.

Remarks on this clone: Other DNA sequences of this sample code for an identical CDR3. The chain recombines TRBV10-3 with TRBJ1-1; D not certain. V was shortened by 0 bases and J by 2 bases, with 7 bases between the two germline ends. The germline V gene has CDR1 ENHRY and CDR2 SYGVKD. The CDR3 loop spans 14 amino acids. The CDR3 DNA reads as TGTGCCATCAGTGAGTCCCAACTAAACACTGAAGCTTTCTTT. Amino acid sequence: CAISESQLNTEAFF.

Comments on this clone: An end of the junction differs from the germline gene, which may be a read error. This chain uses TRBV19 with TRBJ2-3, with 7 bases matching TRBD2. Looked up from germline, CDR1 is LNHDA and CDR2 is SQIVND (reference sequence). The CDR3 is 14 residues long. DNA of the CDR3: TGTGCCAGTAGTCCGAAGCGGGGCACGGATACGCAGTATTTT. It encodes CASSPKRGTDTQYF.

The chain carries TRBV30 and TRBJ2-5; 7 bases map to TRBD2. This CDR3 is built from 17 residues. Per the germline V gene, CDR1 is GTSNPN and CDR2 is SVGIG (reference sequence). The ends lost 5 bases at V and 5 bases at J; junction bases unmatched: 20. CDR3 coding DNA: TGTGCCTGGCGGCGGGGACTAAGCCCAACCCTCGAGGAGACCCAGTACTTC. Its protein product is CAWRRGLSPTLEETQYF.

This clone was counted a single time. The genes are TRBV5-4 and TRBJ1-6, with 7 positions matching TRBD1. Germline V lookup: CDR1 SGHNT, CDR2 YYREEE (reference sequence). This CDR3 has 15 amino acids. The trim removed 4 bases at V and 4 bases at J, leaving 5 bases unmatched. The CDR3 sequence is CASSTRDSYNSPLHF. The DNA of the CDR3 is TGTGCCAGCAGCACCCGGGACAGTTATAATTCACCCCTCCACTTT.

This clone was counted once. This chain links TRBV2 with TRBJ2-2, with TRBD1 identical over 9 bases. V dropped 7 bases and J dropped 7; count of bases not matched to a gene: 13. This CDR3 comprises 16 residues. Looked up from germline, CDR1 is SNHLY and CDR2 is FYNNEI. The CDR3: CASKRGQGSYIGELFF. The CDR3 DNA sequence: TGTGCCAGCAAAAGAGGACAGGGGAGTTATATCGGGGAGCTGTTTTTT.

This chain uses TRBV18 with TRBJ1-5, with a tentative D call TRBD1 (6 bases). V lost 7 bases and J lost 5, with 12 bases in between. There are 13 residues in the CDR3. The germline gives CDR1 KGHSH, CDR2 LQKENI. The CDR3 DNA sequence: TGTGCCAGCTTACAGGGTATAGATCAGCCCCAGCATTTT. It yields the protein CASLQGIDQPQHF.

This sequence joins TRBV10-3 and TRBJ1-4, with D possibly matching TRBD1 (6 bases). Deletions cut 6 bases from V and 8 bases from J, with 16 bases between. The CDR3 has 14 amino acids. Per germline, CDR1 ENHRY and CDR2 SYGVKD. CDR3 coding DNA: TGTGCCATCAGCGAACAGGGACGAGGAGAAAAACTGTTTTTT. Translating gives CAISEQGRGEKLFF.

As DNA, the CDR3 is TGTGCTAGTGGTTTGGGGATAGGGGTGAACACTGAAGCTTTCTTT. Translated: CASGLGIGVNTEAFF. The chain employs TRBV12-5 and TRBJ1-1; a weak D match, TRBD1 (5 bases). Germline CDR1 LGHNT, CDR2 FRNRAP. The length of the CDR3 is 15 residues. The ends were cut back, 1 base at V and 0 bases at J, with 9 bases in the middle.

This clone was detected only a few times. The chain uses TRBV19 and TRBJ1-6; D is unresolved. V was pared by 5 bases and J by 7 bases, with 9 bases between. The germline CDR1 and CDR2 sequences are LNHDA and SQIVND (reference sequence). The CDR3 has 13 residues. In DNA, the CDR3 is TGTGCCAGTAGTCCGGGAGGGAATTCACCCCTCCACTTT. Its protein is CASSPGGNSPLHF.

CDR3 DNA sequence: TGTGCCAGCAGTTCCGACAGGAATGGCTACACCTTC. Protein: CASSSDRNGYTF. The chain links TRBV6-5 to TRBJ1-2, with a weak D call TRBD1 (6 bases). V lost 4 bases, J lost 6 bases, and 9 bases lay in between. CDR1 MNHEY and CDR2 SVGAGI come from the germline V gene. The CDR3 covers 12 residues.

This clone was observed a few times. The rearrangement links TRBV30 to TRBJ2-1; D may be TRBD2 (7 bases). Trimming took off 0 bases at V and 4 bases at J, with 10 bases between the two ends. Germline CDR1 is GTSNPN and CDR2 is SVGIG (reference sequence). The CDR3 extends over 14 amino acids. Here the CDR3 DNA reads TGTGCCTGGAGTGTGAGGGGGGGTTACAATGAGCAGTTCTTC. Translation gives CAWSVRGGYNEQFF.

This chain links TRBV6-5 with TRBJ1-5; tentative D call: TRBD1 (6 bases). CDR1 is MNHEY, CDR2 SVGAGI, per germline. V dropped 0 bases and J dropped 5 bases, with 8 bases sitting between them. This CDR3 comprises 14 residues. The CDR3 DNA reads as TGTGCCAGCAGTTACTCAGGGGGAGATCAGCCCCAGCATTTT. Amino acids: CASSYSGGDQPQHF.

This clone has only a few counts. Here the CDR3 DNA reads TGTGCCAGCAGTGATCCCAGGGCAACTAATGAAAAACTGTTTTTT. This gives the protein CASSDPRATNEKLFF. The chain couples TRBV6-1 to TRBJ1-4, with D perhaps TRBD1 (5 bases). V shed 3 bases and J shed 0 bases, with 8 bases lying between them. The CDR3 runs to 15 residues. Germline V CDR1 and CDR2: MNHNS, SASEGT.

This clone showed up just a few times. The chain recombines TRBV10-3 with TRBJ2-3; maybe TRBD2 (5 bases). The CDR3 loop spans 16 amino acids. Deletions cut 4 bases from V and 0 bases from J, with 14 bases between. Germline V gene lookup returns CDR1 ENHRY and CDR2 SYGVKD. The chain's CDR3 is CAISVIALSSTDTQYF. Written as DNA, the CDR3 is TGTGCCATCAGTGTTATAGCGCTTTCTAGCACAGATACGCAGTATTTT.

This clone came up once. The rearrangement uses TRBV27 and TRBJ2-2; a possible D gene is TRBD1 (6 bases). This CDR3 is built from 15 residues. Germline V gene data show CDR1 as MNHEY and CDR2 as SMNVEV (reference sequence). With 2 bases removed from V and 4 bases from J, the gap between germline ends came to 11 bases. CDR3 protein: CASSLPGTPTGELFF. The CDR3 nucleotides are TGTGCCAGCAGTTTACCCGGGACACCCACCGGGGAGCTGTTTTTT.